This T cell receptor beta chain was recovered during a study of control samples from healthy donors and cancer patients. Sequencing used immunoSEQ multiplex PCR; TCRdb keeps in-frame clones, though not all of them. The sample has 190,000 or so clones, 90% to 95% seen once. Germline V gene lookup returns CDR1 SGDLS and CDR2 YYNGEE. Unmatched junction bases numbered 7, after V lost 4 bases and J lost 5 bases. The CDR3 has 14 residues. The sample comprised blood. The chain carries TRBV9 and TRBJ2-7, with 9 nucleotides matching TRBD1. The clonotype originates from a man between 18 and 35 years old in good health. CDR3 residues: CASSPRTGDHEQYF. The DNA for the CDR3 is TGTGCCAGCAGCCCTCGGACAGGGGACCACGAGCAGTACTTC.